This T cell receptor (beta chain) was sequenced for a study of CD8+ T cells in alopecia areata. Study-level information: Treated patients received oral tofacitinib, 5 to 10 mg twice daily.

Overall study results and limits: Mice gave a clearer picture of TCR sharing than patients did, possibly for HLA-related reasons.

About this clone: The antigen is not known.

TCR sequencing used cDNA made by reverse transcription of extracted RNA. Profiling relied on immunoSEQ multiplex PCR, and the TCRdb table lists in-frame clones only, not all of them. This sample has more than 95,000 clones, with under 40% found just once. The CDR3 loop spans 13 amino acids. Germline CDR1 MGHRA, CDR2 YSYEKL. Trimming took off 1 base at V and 3 bases at J, with 6 bases between the two ends. In alopecia areata patients, both lesional scalp punch biopsies and peripheral blood were collected. The sequenced sample was CD4+ T cells sorted from blood. The chain combines TRBV4-1 with TRBJ2-5; D might be TRBD2 (5 bases). This TCR was recovered from a human donor with alopecia areata. CDR3 in amino acids: CASSQAREETQYF. The CDR3 DNA reads TGCGCCAGCAGCCAAGCGCGGGAAGAGACCCAGTACTTC.